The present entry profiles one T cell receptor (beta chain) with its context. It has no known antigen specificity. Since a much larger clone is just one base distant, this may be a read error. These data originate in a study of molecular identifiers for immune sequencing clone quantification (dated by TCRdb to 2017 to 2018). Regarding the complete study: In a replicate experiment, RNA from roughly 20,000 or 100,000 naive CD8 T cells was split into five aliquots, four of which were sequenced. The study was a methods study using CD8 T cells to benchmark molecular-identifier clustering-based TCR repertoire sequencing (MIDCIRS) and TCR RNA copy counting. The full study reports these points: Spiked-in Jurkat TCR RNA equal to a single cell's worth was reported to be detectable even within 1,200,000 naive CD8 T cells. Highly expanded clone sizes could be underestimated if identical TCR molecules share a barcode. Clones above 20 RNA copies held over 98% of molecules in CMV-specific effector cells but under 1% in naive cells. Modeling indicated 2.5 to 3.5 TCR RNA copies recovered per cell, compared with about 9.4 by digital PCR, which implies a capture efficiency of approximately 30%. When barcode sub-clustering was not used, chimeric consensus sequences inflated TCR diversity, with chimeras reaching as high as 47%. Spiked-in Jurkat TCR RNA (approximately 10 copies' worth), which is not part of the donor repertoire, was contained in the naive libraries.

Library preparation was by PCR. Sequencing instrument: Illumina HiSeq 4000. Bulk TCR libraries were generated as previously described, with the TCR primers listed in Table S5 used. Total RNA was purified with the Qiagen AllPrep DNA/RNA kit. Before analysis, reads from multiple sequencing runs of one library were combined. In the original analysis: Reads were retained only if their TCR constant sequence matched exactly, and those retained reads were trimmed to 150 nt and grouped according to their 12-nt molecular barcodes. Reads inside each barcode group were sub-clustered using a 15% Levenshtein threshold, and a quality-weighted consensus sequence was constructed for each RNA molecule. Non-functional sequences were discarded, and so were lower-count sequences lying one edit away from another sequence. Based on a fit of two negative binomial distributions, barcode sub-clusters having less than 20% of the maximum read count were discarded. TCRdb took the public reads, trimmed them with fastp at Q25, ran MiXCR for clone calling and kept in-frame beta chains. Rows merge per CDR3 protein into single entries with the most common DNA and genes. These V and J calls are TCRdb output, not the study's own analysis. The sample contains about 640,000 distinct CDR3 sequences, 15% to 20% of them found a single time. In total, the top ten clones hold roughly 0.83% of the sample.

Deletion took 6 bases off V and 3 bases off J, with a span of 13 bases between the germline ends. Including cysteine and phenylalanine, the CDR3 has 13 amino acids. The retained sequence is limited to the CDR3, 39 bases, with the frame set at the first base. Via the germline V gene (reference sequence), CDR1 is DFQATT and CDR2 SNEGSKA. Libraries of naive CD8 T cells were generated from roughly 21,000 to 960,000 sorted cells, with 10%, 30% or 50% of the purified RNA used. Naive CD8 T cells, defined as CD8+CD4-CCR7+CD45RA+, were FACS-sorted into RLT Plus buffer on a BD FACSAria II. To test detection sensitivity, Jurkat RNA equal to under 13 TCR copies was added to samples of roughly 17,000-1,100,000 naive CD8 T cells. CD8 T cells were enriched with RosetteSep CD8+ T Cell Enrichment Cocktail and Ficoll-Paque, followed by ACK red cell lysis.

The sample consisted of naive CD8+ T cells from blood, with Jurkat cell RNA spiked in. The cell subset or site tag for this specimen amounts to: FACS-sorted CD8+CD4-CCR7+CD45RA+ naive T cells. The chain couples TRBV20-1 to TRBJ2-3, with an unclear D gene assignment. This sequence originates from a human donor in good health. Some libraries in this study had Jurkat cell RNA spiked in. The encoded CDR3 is CSAYLRLTDTQYF. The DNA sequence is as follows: TGCAGTGCCTACCTTAGGTTAACAGATACGCAGTATTTT.